This T cell receptor beta chain was sequenced in a study of cytomegalovirus exposure and HLA in healthy donors. The PCR contained 60 Vbeta and 13 Jbeta primers. The table came from immunoSEQ multiplex PCR; TCRdb's copy has only in-frame clones and leaves some out. This sample carries around 100,000 clones, approximately 70% of them seen once, and the ten largest clones take roughly 10%. Study-level results: In an earlier analysis, about 87% or about 30%: the productive usage of most TCR beta V segments. Later on, an analysis showed TCR association rates differing by HLA locus, with DRB1 the most and HLA-C the fewest.

V was clipped by 4 bases and J by 0 bases, with 13 bases between them. Germline V gene sequence: CDR1 SGHRS, CDR2 YFSETQ. The CDR3 spans 15 residues. Only a few counts were recorded for this clone. As yet, its antigen is unknown. Sequencing was done on a sample of PBMCs. The chain employs TRBV5-1 and TRBJ1-1; tentatively, D is TRBD1 (6 bases). The clonotype originates from a man aged 25-45 years in good health and CMV-seropositive. CDR3 in DNA: TGCGCCAGCAGCCTAGGACAGTTCATGAACACTGAAGCTTTCTTT. This codes for CASSLGQFMNTEAFF.